One sample yielded the 20 T cell receptor beta chains listed below, sequenced in a study of shared clonotypes between healthy human individuals. The repertoire was sequenced with immunoSEQ multiplex PCR; TCRdb's copy has only in-frame clones and lacks some. The top ten clones hold more than 0.06% of a sample with about 180,000 clones, 90% to 95% of them seen once. Sample: naive CD4+ T cells sorted from blood. The subset denotes: CD45RA+ positively selected. These receptors all come from a woman under 40 in good health.

The chain combines TRBV30 with TRBJ2-5; D call uncertain. V dropped 1 base and J dropped 5 bases, with 14 bases sitting between them. Germline V gene sequence: CDR1 GTSNPN, CDR2 SVGIG (reference sequence). The CDR3 totals 14 residues. CDR3 loop: CAWSDGALGETQYF. In nucleotides, the CDR3 is TGTGCCTGGAGTGATGGAGCGTTAGGGGAGACCCAGTACTTC.

V usage is TRBV28 and J usage is TRBJ2-7; tentative D call: TRBD1 (5 bases). There are 16 residues in the CDR3. Germline V gene lookup returns CDR1 MDHEN and CDR2 SYDVKM. V lost 8 bases and J 2 bases, leaving 22 bases between the germline ends. The DNA for the CDR3 is TGTGCCAGCGTAGGCCTGACAGTACATCAAACCTACGAGCAGTACTTC. Encoded protein: CASVGLTVHQTYEQYF.

The V call is TRBV19, the J call TRBJ1-1; 10 bases line up with TRBD1. CDR1 and CDR2 (germline): LNHDA, SQIVND (reference sequence). V shed 7 bases and J 4 bases; nucleotides not matched to a gene: 18. This CDR3 is 18 amino acids long. This CDR3 is CASKTNPDRGRGRTEAFF. The CDR3 coding sequence is TGTGCCAGTAAAACTAACCCAGACAGGGGGCGCGGGCGCACTGAAGCTTTCTTT.

The rearrangement links TRBV6-1 to TRBJ2-5; no reliable D call. The J call is in doubt because the DNA end fits TRBJ2-7 better. Germline values: CDR1 MNHNS, CDR2 SASEGT. The CDR3 consists of 11 residues. The CDR3 DNA follows: TGTGCCAGCAGTGAAATCTACGAGCAGTACTTC. The encoded protein is CASSEIYEQYF.

The chain links TRBV5-1 to TRBJ2-1; 9 bases agree with TRBD2. The germline gives CDR1 SGHRS, CDR2 YFSETQ. V gave up 2 bases and J gave up 9 bases; unmatched junction bases: 9. This CDR3 is 15 amino acids long. CDR3 loop: CASSLETSGPREQFF. In DNA, the CDR3 is TGCGCCAGCAGCTTAGAGACTAGCGGCCCTCGTGAGCAGTTCTTC.

The CDR3 sequence is CASSQNVGIISGNNEQFF. CDR3 in DNA: TGCGCCAGCAGCCAAAACGTAGGGATAATAAGCGGAAACAATGAGCAGTTCTTC. The rearrangement joins TRBV4-1 to TRBJ2-1, with D perhaps TRBD2 (5 bases). Trimming took 2 bases from V and 5 from J, leaving 22 bases between them. The germline CDR1 and CDR2 sequences are MGHRA and YSYEKL. The CDR3 sequence is 18 residues long.

The J gene is TRBJ2-7, the V gene TRBV5-1, with TRBD2 matching over 10 bases. Germline trimming cut 1 base from V and 4 bases from J; bases unmatched to any gene: 2. Germline values: CDR1 SGHRS, CDR2 YFSETQ. This CDR3 region has 14 residues. The CDR3 region has the DNA TGCGCCAGCAGCTTGACTAGCGGGATTTACGAGCAGTACTTC. The encoded protein is CASSLTSGIYEQYF.

The V and J genes are TRBV4-2 and TRBJ2-7; 9 bases are a match to TRBD2. The CDR3 is made up of 16 amino acids. J was trimmed by 2 bases and V by 0 bases; bases with no gene match: 5. The germline V gene encodes CDR1 LGHNA and CDR2 YNFKEQ. This CDR3 reads CASSQDGIAGAYEQYF. The DNA for the CDR3 is TGTGCCAGCAGCCAAGATGGAATAGCGGGAGCCTACGAGCAGTACTTC.

The chain employs TRBV14 and TRBJ2-5; D gene ambiguous. Near its end, the DNA agrees better with TRBJ2-7, so the J call may be wrong. In germline, CDR1 is SGHDN, CDR2 FVKESK. The CDR3 is 12 amino acids. CDR3 in DNA: TGTGCCAGCAGCCAAGTACTGTACGAGCAGTACTTC. Residues: CASSQVLYEQYF.

The chain combines TRBV28 with TRBJ1-6; TRBD1 might be the D (5 bases). The germline V and J ends were trimmed by 8 bases and 8 bases, with 10 bases remaining between them. The CDR3 sequence is 12 residues long. Germline V CDR1 and CDR2: MDHEN, SYDVKM. The CDR3 reads CASRDGHSPLHF. The CDR3, as DNA: TGTGCCAGCCGGGACGGACATTCACCCCTCCACTTT.

The V gene is TRBV4-2, the J gene TRBJ2-1; 15 bases map to TRBD2. This CDR3 is built from 16 residues. From germline, CDR1 is LGHNA and CDR2 YNFKEQ. The V gene end was trimmed by 5 bases and the J gene end by 4 bases; junction bases not matched to a gene: 3. The CDR3 loop is CASSAGLAGGYNEQFF. CDR3 coding DNA: TGTGCCAGCAGCGCGGGACTAGCGGGAGGATACAATGAGCAGTTCTTC.

The chain combines TRBV7-9 with TRBJ1-1, with a weak D call TRBD1 (5 bases). Germline-derived CDR1 and CDR2 are SEHNR and FQNEAQ (reference sequence). Trimming took off 4 bases at V and 3 bases at J, with 15 bases between the two ends. The CDR3 covers 15 residues. The chain's CDR3 is CASSSSSRGDTEAFF. In nucleotides, the CDR3 is TGTGCCAGCAGCTCCAGCAGTCGGGGGGACACTGAAGCTTTCTTT.

V and J are TRBV28 and TRBJ2-7, with D uncertain. Trimming removed 1 base from V and 0 bases from J, with 10 bases in between. This CDR3 region has 15 residues. Per the germline V gene, CDR1 is MDHEN and CDR2 is SYDVKM. CDR3 loop: CASSLSATLSYEQYF. The CDR3 coding sequence is TGTGCCAGCAGTTTATCTGCCACCCTCTCCTACGAGCAGTACTTC.

The chain couples TRBV15 to TRBJ2-6; no firm D call. CDR3 length: 17 amino acids. Trimming took off 1 base at V and 1 base at J, with 11 bases between the two ends. CDR1 LNHNV and CDR2 YYDKDF come from the germline V gene (reference sequence). The CDR3 DNA reads TGTGCCACCAGCAGAGGGGTCCTAGGGTCTGGGGCCAACGTCCTGACTTTC. Translating gives CATSRGVLGSGANVLTF. Full variable domain (missing parts from reference TRBV15 and TRBJ2-6): DAMVIQNPRYQVTQFGKPVTLSCSQTLNHNVMYWYQQKSSQAPKLLFHYYDKDFNNEADTPDNFQSRRPNTSFCFLDIRSPGLGDTAMYLCATSRGVLGSGANVLTFGAGSRLTVL.

V gene TRBV2 combines with J gene TRBJ2-1; D not certain. The CDR3 length is 12 residues. Germline V gene sequence: CDR1 SNHLY, CDR2 FYNNEI. V was shortened by 7 bases and J by 8 bases, with 12 bases between the two germline ends. The CDR3 spells CASKDGQDEQFF. The CDR3 DNA is TGTGCCAGCAAGGACGGGCAAGATGAGCAGTTCTTC.

This chain links TRBV18 with TRBJ1-1; D unclear. CDR3 length: 15 amino acids. Trimming stripped 3 bases from V and 1 base from J, with 12 bases between. In germline, CDR1 is KGHSH, CDR2 LQKENI. The CDR3 reads CASSPGKEGNTEAFF. DNA of the CDR3: TGTGCCAGCTCACCGGGCAAAGAGGGGAACACTGAAGCTTTCTTT.

The CDR3 DNA reads TGTGCCACCAGGGACGCAACCCTGCCCCAGCATTTT. This codes for CATRDATLPQHF. The rearrangement links TRBV6-1 to TRBJ1-5, with D possibly being TRBD1 (5 bases). Germline V gene sequence: CDR1 MNHNS, CDR2 SASEGT. This CDR3 region has 12 residues. Trimming pared 10 bases from V and 9 bases from J, leaving 16 bases between.

This clone has just a few counts. V is TRBV27 and J is TRBJ1-5; D is perhaps TRBD1 (5 bases). Germline V gene data show CDR1 as MNHEY and CDR2 as SMNVEV (reference sequence). V shed 8 bases and J shed 5 bases, with 16 bases lying between them. The CDR3 has 14 amino acids. CDR3 in amino acids: CASSGTSGDQPQHF. CDR3 DNA sequence: TGTGCCAGCTCCGGGACTTCCGGGGATCAGCCCCAGCATTTT.

The chain joins TRBV5-4 to TRBJ2-5; D is ambiguous. The J call may be incorrect, as the DNA end agrees better with TRBJ2-7. The CDR3 extends over 13 amino acids. Germline V gives CDR1 SGHNT, CDR2 YYREEE (reference sequence). The DNA of the CDR3 is TGTGCCAGCAGCTTCCCGTCTGGGGACGAGCAGTACTTC. Translating it yields CASSFPSGDEQYF.

This clone was recorded once. The chain recombines TRBV6-6 with TRBJ2-2, with D possibly matching TRBD1 (6 bases). Germline V gene lookup returns CDR1 MNHNY and CDR2 SVGAGI (reference sequence). The CDR3 sequence is 13 residues long. The V gene lost 6 bases and the J gene lost 1 base, with 6 bases spanning the gap. The CDR3 loop reads CASRTGNTGELFF. As DNA, the CDR3 is TGTGCCAGCAGGACAGGGAACACCGGGGAGCTGTTTTTT.